This is a list of T cell receptor beta chains from one sample in a study of blood T cells in healthy people across ages. TCRdb re-derived calls from the 5' RACE reads in MiXCR, one entry per CDR3 protein. The sample yields 540,000 or so distinct CDR3 sequences, roughly 48% seen once. The sample consisted of blood. All receptors derive from a man at least 80 years old in good health. CDR3s include the opening cysteine and the closing phenylalanine or tryptophan. A D gene is named only where the DNA matches it firmly. Clone size is not always given. Where it is, it says once, few, many or a class for expanded clones.

v_call	j_call	clone_size	d_call	cdr3_length	cdr3_aa	cdr3_nt
TRBV7-3	TRBJ2-5	NA	NA	13	CASSWTNQETQYF	TGTGCCAGCAGCTGGACTAACCAAGAGACCCAGTACTTC
TRBV25-1	TRBJ2-1	NA	TRBD2	19	CASRTSGLAGGQSYNEQFF	TGTGCCAGCAGAACCTCGGGACTAGCGGGGGGGCAGTCCTACAATGAGCAGTTCTTC
TRBV20-1	TRBJ2-7	NA	NA	15	CSAPPRDSPPYEQYF	TGCAGTGCCCCCCCCAGGGATAGTCCCCCGTACGAGCAGTACTTC
TRBV7-9	TRBJ2-1	NA	NA	14	CASSLWQGNYEQFF	TGTGCCAGCAGCTTATGGCAGGGGAACTATGAGCAGTTCTTC
TRBV20-1	TRBJ1-2	NA	TRBD1	12	CSAAGTVGGYTF	TGCAGTGCCGCCGGGACAGTAGGTGGCTACACCTTC
TRBV6-5	TRBJ2-3	many	TRBD2	16	CASTSFSGSGVGAQYF	TGTGCCAGCACTTCCTTTAGCGGGAGCGGGGTGGGTGCGCAGTATTTT
TRBV6-2/TRBV6-3	TRBJ2-7	few	NA	12	CASTKDQSAQYF	TGTGCCAGCACCAAAGATCAGTCCGCGCAGTACTTC
TRBV2	TRBJ2-5	NA	NA	13	CASSGHREETQYF	TGTGCCAGCAGTGGTCACAGGGAAGAGACCCAGTACTTC
TRBV7-9	TRBJ2-1	many	NA	14	CASSLGTGLIEQFF	TGTGCCAGCAGCTTGGGTACGGGCCTCATTGAGCAGTTCTTC
TRBV18	TRBJ2-7	NA	TRBD1	15	CASSPRGQGDYEQYF	TGTGCCAGCTCACCCCGGGGACAGGGAGACTACGAGCAGTACTTC
TRBV7-8	TRBJ1-2	NA	NA	15	CASSLALGTNYGYTF	TGTGCCAGCAGCTTAGCGCTAGGGACTAACTATGGCTACACCTTC
TRBV6-2/TRBV6-3	TRBJ2-5	few	NA	13	CASSYSTRQTQYF	TGTGCCAGCAGTTACTCGACGCGGCAGACCCAGTACTTC
TRBV27	TRBJ2-7	NA	TRBD2	16	CASSLFPGLGSYEQYF	TGTGCCAGCAGTTTATTTCCGGGACTAGGCTCCTACGAGCAGTACTTC
TRBV12-3/TRBV12-4	TRBJ2-2	NA	TRBD2	18	CASSRRSGAGGNTGELFF	TGTGCCAGCAGCCGACGTTCGGGAGCGGGGGGGAACACCGGGGAGCTGTTTTTT
TRBV6-1	TRBJ2-5	NA	NA	14	CASKRAAKGETQYF	TGTGCCAGCAAACGGGCGGCCAAAGGGGAGACCCAGTACTTC